This T cell receptor (beta chain) originates from a study of T cell repertoires in cytomegalovirus infection. Study-level background: Based on public TCR beta signatures, there were indications of CMV infection and of a matching HLA type. Study-wide points: Dominating the ex vivo response were TCR beta clonotypes that were CMV-specific and HLA-C-restricted. Public TCR beta family frequency separated CMV-and-HLA carriers, including in an independent cohort.

This clonotype has a count of ten or more. Its antigen is unidentified. A read error may account for a junction end that differs from germline. TCRdb called the reads again in MiXCR, with one record for every CDR3 protein. The sample includes about 140,000 distinct CDR3 sequences, about 6.5% seen only once; the top ten take 18%. The CDR3 runs to 16 residues. The germline V gene has CDR1 SSHAT and CDR2 FNYEAQ (reference sequence). The chain employs TRBV7-7 and TRBJ2-5; TRBD2 agrees at 13 bases. The source material was PBMCs. The TCR was taken from a human donor in good health (CMV status not recorded). Some clones in this sample may be carry-over from other donors' samples. The CDR3 reads CASSETGLAGLKTQYF. The DNA of the CDR3 is TGTGCTAGCAGCGAGACGGGACTAGCGGGGCTGAAGACCCAGTACTTC. Using reference TRBV7-7 and TRBJ2-5 for the parts outside the CDR3, the full variable domain is GAGVSQSPRYKVTKRGQDVTLRCDPISSHATLYWYQQALGQGPEFLTYFNYEAQPDKSGLPSDRFSAERPEGSISTLTIQRTEQRDSAMYRCASSETGLAGLKTQYFGPGTRLLVL.